Listed below are T cell receptor beta chains from one sample, sequenced in a study of T-cell memory formation after mild COVID-19. One entry per CDR3 protein results from TCRdb running MiXCR on the 5' RACE reads. In the table there are 550,000 to 600,000 distinct CDR3 sequences, 15% to 20% of which are singletons. The sample comprised PBMCs or a T cell subset sorted from them (not recorded which). The receptors here all came from an adult woman who had mild COVID-19 (a few samples of this study predate the infection). Cell type and time point are not known. Both conserved end residues are part of each CDR3. A D gene is named only where the DNA matches it firmly. Size is stated for part of the rows, as once, few or many counts, or as a class when the clone is expanded.

clone size | J gene | D gene | V gene | CDR3 protein | CDR3 DNA
. | TRBJ2-6 | . | TRBV5-1 | CASTGEWLSGANVLTF | TGCGCCAGCACGGGAGAGTGGCTCTCTGGGGCCAACGTCCTGACTTTC
. | TRBJ2-2 | . | TRBV5-1 | CASSSGQGLGTGELFF | TGCGCCAGCAGCTCCGGGCAGGGGCTCGGCACCGGGGAGCTGTTTTTT
. | TRBJ2-7 | . | TRBV7-6 | CASSYGRGRDEQYF | TGTGCCAGCAGCTATGGTCGGGGGCGCGACGAGCAGTACTTC
. | TRBJ2-6 | . | TRBV30 | CASGTHTSGANVLTF | TGTGCCTCCGGGACTCATACCTCTGGGGCCAACGTCCTGACTTTC
. | TRBJ2-1 | TRBD2 | TRBV24-1 | CATSDLPTSGSTDEQFF | TGTGCCACCAGTGATTTACCCACTAGCGGGAGTACGGATGAGCAGTTCTTC
few | TRBJ2-5 | . | TRBV20-1 | CSANTRGSTWTQYF | TGCAGTGCCAACACCCGAGGCTCTACGTGGACCCAGTACTTC
. | TRBJ2-7 | . | TRBV6-5 | CASSYQKSYEQYF | TGTGCCAGCAGTTACCAAAAATCCTACGAGCAGTACTTC
. | TRBJ2-7 | . | TRBV16 | CASSLPGRLGSYEQYF | TGTGCCAGCAGCCTCCCGGGTCGACTAGGGTCCTACGAGCAGTACTTC
. | TRBJ2-6 | . | TRBV4-2 | CASRKDGSGANVLTF | TGTGCCAGCAGAAAGGATGGCTCTGGGGCCAACGTCCTGACTTTC
few | TRBJ1-5 | TRBD1 | TRBV15 | CATSRGQGLSNQPQHF | TGTGCCACCAGCAGAGGACAGGGACTTAGCAATCAGCCCCAGCATTTT
. | TRBJ1-5 | . | TRBV7-8 | CASSLEPRGDGNQPQHF | TGTGCCAGCAGCTTAGAGCCAAGGGGGGATGGCAATCAGCCCCAGCATTTT